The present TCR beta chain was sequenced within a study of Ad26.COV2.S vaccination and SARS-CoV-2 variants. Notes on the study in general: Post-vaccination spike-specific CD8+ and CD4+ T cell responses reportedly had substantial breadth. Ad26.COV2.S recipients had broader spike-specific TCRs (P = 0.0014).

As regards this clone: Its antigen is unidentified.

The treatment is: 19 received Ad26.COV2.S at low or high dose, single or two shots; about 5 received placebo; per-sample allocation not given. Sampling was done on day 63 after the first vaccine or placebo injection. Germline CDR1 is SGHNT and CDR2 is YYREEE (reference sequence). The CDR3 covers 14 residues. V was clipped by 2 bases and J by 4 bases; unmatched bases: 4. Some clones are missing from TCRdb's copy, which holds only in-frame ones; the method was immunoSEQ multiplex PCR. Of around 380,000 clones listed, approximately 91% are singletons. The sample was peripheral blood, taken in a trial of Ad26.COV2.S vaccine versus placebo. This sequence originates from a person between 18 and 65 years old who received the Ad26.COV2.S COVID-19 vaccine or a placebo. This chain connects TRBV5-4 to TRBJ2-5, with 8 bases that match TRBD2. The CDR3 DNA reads TGTGCCAGCAGCTTCAGCGGGGGAGGAGAGACCCAGTACTTC. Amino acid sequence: CASSFSGGGETQYF.